This T cell receptor beta chain was sequenced for a study of blood T cell repertoires in COVID-19. Study-level information: Acute and convalescent COVID-19 specimens originated in the United States, Italy and Spain. PBMCs, B-cell-depleted T cells, or T cells were the source of the cDNA or gDNA that made up the material.

This CDR3 has 16 residues. Per the germline V gene, CDR1 is MNHEY and CDR2 is SVGAGI. After removal of 4 bases from V and 10 bases from J, the junction contained 15 bases not matched to a gene. In the source study's methods: Amplification with reference gene primers provided the estimates of nucleated cell counts. Here immunoSEQ multiplex PCR was the method, and the copy in TCRdb shows in-frame clones only, minus some. The V and J calls and clone size were taken over from that table, and D and trimming were inferred from the DNA. The sample has under 500,000 clones, about 89% seen once; the top ten hold about 4.3%.

This chain joins TRBV6-5 and TRBJ1-5; 8 bases align to TRBD1. The sequencing input was peripheral blood. The sequence derives from a woman aged 25 to 39 with acute or convalescent COVID-19. The CDR3 reads CASSSSPGGRMTPQHF. CDR3 nucleotides: TGTGCCAGCAGTTCGTCCCCAGGGGGCCGCATGACCCCCCAGCATTTT.